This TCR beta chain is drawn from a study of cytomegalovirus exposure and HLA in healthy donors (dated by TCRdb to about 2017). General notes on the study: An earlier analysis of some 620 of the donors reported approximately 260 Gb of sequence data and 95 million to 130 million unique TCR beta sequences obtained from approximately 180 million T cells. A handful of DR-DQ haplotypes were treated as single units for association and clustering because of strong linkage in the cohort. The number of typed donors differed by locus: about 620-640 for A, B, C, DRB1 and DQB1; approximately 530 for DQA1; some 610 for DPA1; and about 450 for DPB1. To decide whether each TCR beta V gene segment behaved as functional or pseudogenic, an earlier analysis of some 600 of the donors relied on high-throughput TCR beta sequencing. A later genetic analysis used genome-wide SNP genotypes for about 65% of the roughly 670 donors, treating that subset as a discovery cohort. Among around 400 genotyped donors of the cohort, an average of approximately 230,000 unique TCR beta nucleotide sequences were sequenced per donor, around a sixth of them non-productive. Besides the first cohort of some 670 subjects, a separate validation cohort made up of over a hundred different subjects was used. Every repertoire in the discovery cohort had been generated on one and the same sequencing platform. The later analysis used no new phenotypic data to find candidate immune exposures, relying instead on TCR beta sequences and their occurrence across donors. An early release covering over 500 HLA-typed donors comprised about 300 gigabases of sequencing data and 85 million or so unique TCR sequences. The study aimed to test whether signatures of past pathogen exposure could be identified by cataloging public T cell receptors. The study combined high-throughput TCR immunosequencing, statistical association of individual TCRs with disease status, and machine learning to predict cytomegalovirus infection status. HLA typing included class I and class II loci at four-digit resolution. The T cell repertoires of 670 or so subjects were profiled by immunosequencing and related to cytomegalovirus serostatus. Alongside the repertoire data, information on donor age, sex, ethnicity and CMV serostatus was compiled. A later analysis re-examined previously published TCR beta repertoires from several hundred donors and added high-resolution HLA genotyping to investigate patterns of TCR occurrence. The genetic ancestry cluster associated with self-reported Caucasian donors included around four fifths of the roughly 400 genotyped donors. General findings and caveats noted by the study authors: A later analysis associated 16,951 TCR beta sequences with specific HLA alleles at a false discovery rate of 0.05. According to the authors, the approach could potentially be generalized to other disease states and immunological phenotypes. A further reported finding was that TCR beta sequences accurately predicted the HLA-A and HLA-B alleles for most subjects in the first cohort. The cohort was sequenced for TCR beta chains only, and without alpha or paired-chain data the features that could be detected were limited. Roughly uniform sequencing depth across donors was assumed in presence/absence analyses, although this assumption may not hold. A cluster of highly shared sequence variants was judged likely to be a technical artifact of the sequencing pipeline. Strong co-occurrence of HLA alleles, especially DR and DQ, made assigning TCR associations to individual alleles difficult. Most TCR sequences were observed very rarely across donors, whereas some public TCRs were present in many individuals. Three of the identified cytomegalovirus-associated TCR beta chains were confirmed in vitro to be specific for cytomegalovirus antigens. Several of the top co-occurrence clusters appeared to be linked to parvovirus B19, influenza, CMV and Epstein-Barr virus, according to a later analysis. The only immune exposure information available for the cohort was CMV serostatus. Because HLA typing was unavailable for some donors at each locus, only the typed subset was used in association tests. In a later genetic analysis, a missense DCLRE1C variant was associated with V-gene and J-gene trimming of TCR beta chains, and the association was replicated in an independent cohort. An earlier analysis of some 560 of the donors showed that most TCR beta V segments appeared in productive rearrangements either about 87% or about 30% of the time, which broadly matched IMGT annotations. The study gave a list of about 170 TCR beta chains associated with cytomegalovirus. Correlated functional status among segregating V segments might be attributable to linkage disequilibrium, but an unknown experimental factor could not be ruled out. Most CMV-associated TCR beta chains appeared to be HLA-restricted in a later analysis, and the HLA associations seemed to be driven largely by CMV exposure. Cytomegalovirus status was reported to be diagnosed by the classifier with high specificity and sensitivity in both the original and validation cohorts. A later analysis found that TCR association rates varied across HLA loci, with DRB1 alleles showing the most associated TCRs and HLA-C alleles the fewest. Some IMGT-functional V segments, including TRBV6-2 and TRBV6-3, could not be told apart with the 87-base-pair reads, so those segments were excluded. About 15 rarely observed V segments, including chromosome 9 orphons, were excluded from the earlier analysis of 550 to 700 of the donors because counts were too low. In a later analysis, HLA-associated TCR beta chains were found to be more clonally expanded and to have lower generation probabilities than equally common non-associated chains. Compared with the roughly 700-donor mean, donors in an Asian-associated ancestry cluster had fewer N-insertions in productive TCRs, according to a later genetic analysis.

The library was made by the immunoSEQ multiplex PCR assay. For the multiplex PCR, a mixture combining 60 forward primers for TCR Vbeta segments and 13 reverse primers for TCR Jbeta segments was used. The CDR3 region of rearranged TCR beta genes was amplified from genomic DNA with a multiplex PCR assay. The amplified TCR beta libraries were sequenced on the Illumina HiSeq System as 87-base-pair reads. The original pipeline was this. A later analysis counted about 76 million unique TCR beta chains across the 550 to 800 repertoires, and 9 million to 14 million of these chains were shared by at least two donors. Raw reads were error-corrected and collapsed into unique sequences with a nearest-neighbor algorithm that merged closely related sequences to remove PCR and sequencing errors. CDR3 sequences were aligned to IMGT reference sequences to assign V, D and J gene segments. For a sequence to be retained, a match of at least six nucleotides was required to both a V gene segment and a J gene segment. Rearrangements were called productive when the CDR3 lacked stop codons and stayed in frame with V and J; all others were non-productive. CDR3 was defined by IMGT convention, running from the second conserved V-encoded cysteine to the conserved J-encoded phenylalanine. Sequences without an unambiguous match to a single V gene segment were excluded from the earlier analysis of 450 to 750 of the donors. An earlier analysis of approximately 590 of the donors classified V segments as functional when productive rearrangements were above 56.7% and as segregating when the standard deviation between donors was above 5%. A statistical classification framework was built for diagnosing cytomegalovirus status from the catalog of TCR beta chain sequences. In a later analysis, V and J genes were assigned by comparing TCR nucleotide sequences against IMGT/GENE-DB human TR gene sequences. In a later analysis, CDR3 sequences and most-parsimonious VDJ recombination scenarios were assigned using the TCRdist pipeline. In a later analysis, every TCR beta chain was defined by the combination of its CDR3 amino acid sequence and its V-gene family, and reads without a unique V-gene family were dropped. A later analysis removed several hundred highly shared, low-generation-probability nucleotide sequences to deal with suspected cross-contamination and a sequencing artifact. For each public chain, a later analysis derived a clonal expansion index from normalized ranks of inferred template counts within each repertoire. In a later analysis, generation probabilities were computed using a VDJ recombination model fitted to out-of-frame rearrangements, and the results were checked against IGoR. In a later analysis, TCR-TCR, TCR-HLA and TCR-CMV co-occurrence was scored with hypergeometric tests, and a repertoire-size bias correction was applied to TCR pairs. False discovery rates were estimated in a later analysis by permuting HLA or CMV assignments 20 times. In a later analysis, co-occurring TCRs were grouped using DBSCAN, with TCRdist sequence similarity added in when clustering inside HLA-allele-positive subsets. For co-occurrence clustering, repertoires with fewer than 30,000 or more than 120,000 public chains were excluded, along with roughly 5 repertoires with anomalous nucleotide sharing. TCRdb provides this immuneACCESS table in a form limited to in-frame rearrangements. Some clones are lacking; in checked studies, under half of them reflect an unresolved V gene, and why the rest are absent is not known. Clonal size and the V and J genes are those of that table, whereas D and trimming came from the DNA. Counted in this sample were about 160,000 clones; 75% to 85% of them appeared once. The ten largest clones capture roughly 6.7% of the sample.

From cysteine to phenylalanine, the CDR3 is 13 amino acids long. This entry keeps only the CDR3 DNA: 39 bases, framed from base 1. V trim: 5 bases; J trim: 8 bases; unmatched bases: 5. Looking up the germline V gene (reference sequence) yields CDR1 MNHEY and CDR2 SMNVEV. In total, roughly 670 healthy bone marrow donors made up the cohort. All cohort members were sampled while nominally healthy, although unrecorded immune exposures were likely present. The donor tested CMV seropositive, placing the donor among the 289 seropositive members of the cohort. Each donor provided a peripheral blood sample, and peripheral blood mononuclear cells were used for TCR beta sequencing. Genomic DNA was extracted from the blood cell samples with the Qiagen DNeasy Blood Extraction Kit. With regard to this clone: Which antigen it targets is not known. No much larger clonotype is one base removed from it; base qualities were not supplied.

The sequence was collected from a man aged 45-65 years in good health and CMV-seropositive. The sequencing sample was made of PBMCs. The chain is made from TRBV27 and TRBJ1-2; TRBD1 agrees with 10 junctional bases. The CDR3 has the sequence CASSTGQGHGYTF. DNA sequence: TGTGCCAGCAGTACGGGACAGGGGCACGGCTACACCTTC.